A selection of T cell receptor beta chains follows, all from one sample in a study of cytotoxic CD8 clonotypes in ibrutinib-treated CLL. Only in-frame clones appear in the TCRdb table, and some are missing; sequencing was by immunoSEQ multiplex PCR. The sample lists 250,000 to 350,000 clones; around 69% were seen once. The specimen was PBMCs, collected at disease progression, from a patient treated with ibrutinib. All receptors derive from a human donor with chronic lymphocytic leukemia. The CDR3 runs from the conserved cysteine through the conserved F or W.

v_call: TRBV2; j_call: TRBJ1-4; cdr3_aa: CASSARGENEKLFF
v_call: TRBV7-9; j_call: TRBJ2-3; cdr3_aa: CASSDGYTDTQYF
v_call: TRBV11-3; j_call: TRBJ1-3; cdr3_aa: CASSSQAQGEVWHTIYF
v_call: TRBV5-1; j_call: TRBJ2-4; cdr3_aa: CASSSRAGDYNIQYF
v_call: TRBV2; j_call: TRBJ2-7; cdr3_aa: CASSVAGSSGEQYF
v_call: TRBV5-4; j_call: TRBJ1-2; cdr3_aa: CATRVGYRLDYGYTF
v_call: TRBV5-1; j_call: TRBJ2-5; cdr3_aa: CASSLGGRAEETQYF
v_call: TRBV5-6; j_call: TRBJ1-5; cdr3_aa: CASSLGSQPQHF
v_call: TRBV11-3; j_call: TRBJ2-3; cdr3_aa: CASSPGDRGTDTQYF
v_call: TRBV19; j_call: TRBJ2-2; cdr3_aa: CASSIAGYTGELFF
v_call: TRBV6-6; j_call: TRBJ2-5; cdr3_aa: CASSRDRGSEETQYF
v_call: TRBV5-4; j_call: TRBJ2-2; cdr3_aa: CASSPVAGELFF
v_call: TRBV4-1; j_call: TRBJ2-1; cdr3_aa: CASSQDGRGFHNEQFF
v_call: TRBV7-2; j_call: TRBJ2-7; cdr3_aa: CASSLGPGLAYEQYF
v_call: TRBV6-5; j_call: TRBJ1-2; cdr3_aa: CASPVAGESGYTF
v_call: TRBV29-1; j_call: TRBJ2-5; cdr3_aa: CSVNRGRETQYF
v_call: TRBV6-1; j_call: TRBJ2-7; cdr3_aa: CASKQVGGDEQYF
v_call: TRBV28; j_call: TRBJ2-1; cdr3_aa: CASSYSGSSYNEQFF
v_call: TRBV5-1; j_call: TRBJ2-5; cdr3_aa: CASSIGLAGGTETQYF
v_call: TRBV6-5; j_call: TRBJ2-7; cdr3_aa: CASSYGAGGTREQYF
v_call: TRBV2; j_call: TRBJ1-2; cdr3_aa: CASSVPDRLGYTF
v_call: TRBV11-2; j_call: TRBJ1-3; cdr3_aa: CASSLEDSYSGNTIYF
v_call: TRBV29-1; j_call: TRBJ2-7; cdr3_aa: CSVEGRGYEQYF
v_call: TRBV9; j_call: TRBJ2-7; cdr3_aa: CASSVALSGGAYEQYF
v_call: TRBV5-6; j_call: TRBJ1-3; cdr3_aa: CASSSSRISGNTIYF
v_call: TRBV5-6; j_call: TRBJ1-6; cdr3_aa: CASSQQGLSASPLHF
v_call: TRBV12-5; j_call: TRBJ2-2; cdr3_aa: CASGRTGPNTGELFF
v_call: TRBV7-8; j_call: TRBJ2-2; cdr3_aa: CASTLGRGQSYLSTGELFF